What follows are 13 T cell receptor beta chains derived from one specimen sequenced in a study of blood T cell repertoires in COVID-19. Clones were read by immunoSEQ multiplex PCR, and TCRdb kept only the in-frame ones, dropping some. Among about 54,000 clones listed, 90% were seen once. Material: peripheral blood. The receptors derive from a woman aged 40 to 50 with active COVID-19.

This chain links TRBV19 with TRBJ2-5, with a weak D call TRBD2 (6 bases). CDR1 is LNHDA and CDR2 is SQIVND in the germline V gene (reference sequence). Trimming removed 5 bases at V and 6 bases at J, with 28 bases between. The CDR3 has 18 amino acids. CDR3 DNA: TGTGCCAGTAGTCCCGAGATACCGGGACTCGGCCCCGCGAAGACCCAGTACTTC. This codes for CASSPEIPGLGPAKTQYF. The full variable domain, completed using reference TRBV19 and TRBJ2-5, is DGGITQSPKYLFRKEGQNVTLSCEQNLNHDAMYWYRQDPGQGLRLIYYSQIVNDFQKGDIAEGYSVSREKKESFPLTVTSAQKNPTAFYLCASSPEIPGLGPAKTQYFGPGTRLLVL.

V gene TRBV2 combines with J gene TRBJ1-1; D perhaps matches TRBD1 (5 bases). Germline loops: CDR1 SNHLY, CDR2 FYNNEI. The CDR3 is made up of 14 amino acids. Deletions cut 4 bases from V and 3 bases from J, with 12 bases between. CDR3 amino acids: CASSVQGSDTEAFF. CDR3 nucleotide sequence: TGTGCCAGCAGTGTCCAGGGCTCGGACACTGAAGCTTTCTTT.

The CDR3 nucleotides are TGTGCCAGCAGCCATCGGGACAGGGGGTTCAATGAGCAGTTCTTC. Translating it yields CASSHRDRGFNEQFF. This chain connects TRBV7-3 to TRBJ2-1, with TRBD1 identical over 11 bases. In germline, CDR1 is SGHTA, CDR2 FQGTGA. The CDR3 totals 15 residues. J was trimmed by 6 bases and V by 5 bases; bases with no gene match: 6.

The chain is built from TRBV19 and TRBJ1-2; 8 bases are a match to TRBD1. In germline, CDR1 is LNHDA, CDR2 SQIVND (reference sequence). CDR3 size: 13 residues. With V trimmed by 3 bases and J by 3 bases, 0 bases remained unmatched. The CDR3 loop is CASSMGQDYGYTF. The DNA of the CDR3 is TGTGCCAGTAGTATGGGACAGGACTATGGCTACACCTTC. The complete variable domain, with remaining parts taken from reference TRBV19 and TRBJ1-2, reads DGGITQSPKYLFRKEGQNVTLSCEQNLNHDAMYWYRQDPGQGLRLIYYSQIVNDFQKGDIAEGYSVSREKKESFPLTVTSAQKNPTAFYLCASSMGQDYGYTFGSGTRLTVV.

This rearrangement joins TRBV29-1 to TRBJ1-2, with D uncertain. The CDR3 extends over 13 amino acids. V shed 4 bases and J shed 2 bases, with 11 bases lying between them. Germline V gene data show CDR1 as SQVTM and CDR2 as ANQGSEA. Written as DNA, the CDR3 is TGCAGCGTTGTTACACAGAACAACTATGGCTACACCTTC. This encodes CSVVTQNNYGYTF.

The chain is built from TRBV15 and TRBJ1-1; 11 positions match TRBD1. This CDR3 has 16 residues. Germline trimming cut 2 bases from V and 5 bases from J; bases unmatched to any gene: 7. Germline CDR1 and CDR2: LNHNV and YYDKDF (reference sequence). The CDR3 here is CATSRLAGTGGTEAFF. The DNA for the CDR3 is TGTGCCACCAGCAGATTGGCCGGGACAGGGGGTACTGAAGCTTTCTTT.

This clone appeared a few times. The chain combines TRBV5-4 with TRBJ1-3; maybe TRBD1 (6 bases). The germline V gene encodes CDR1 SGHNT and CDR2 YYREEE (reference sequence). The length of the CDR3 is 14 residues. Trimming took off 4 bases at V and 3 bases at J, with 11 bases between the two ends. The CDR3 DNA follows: TGTGCCAGCAGCGGGGGGGGCCTTGGAAACACCATATATTTT. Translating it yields CASSGGGLGNTIYF.

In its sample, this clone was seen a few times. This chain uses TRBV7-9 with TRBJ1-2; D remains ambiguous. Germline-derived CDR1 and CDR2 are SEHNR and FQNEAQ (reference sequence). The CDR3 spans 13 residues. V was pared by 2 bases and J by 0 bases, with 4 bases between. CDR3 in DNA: TGTGCCAGCAGCTTAACAACTAACTATGGCTACACCTTC. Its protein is CASSLTTNYGYTF.

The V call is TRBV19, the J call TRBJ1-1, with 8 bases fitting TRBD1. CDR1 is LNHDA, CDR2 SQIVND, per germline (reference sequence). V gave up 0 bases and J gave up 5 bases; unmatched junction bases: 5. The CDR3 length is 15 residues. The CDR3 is CASSIDFGTGTEAFF. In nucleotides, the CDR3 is TGTGCCAGTAGTATAGATTTTGGGACAGGAACTGAAGCTTTCTTT.

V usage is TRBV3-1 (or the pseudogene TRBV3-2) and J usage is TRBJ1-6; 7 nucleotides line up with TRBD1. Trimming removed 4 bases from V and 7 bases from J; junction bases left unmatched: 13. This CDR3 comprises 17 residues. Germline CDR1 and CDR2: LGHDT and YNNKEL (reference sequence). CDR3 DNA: TGTGCCAGCAGCCTCCGGACAGGTTGTCGTAAAAATTCACCCCTCCACTTT. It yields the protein CASSLRTGCRKNSPLHF.

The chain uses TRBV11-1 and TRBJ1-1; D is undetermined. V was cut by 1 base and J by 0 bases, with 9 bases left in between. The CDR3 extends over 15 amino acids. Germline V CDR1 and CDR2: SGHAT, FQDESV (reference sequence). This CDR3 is CASSLDAALNTEAFF. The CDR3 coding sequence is TGTGCCAGCAGCTTAGATGCGGCTTTGAACACTGAAGCTTTCTTT.

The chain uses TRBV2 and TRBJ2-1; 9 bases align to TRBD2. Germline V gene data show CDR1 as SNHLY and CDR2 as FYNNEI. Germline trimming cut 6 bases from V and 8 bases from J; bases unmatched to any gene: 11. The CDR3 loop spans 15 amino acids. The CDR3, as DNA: TGTGCCAGCAGGATAGCGGGGGTCCTTAGTGATGAGCAGTTCTTC. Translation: CASRIAGVLSDEQFF.

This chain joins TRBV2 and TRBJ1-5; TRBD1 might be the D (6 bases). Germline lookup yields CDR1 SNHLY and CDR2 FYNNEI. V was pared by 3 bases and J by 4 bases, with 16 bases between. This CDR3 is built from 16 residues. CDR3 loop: CASSEAGVGANQPQHF. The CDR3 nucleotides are TGTGCCAGCAGTGAGGCAGGGGTTGGGGCAAATCAGCCCCAGCATTTT.